The 19 T cell receptor beta chains below come from one sample, sequenced in a study of control samples from healthy donors and cancer patients (dated by TCRdb to 2018 to 2020). The library was produced with the immunoSEQ multiplex PCR assay. TCRdb re-hosts the immuneACCESS table, in-frame sequences only. Its copies lack some clones; in the studies checked, an unresolved V gene accounts for under half of them, and the cause for the rest is not known. Counted in this sample were about 190,000 clones; around 93% of them appeared once. 1.5% to 2% of the sample rests with the top ten. Input material: blood. The receptor set was obtained from a man younger than 40 in good health.

J is TRBJ1-2 and V is TRBV30; D remains unclear. CDR1 and CDR2 (germline): GTSNPN, SVGIG (reference sequence). Deletions cut 5 bases from V and 4 bases from J, with 14 bases between. The CDR3 contains 13 residues. In DNA form, the CDR3 reads TGTGCCTGGTCTTTGCCTTCAGGCTATGGCTACACCTTC. It codes for CAWSLPSGYGYTF.

The chain recombines TRBV6-1 with TRBJ1-2; D not resolved. Germline assignment: CDR1 MNHNS and CDR2 SASEGT. The CDR3 spans 14 residues. The germline V and J ends were trimmed by 1 base and 2 bases, with 8 bases remaining between them. In nucleotides, the CDR3 is TGTGCCAGCAGTGAAGAGGGCAGAAACTATGGCTACACCTTC. Protein sequence: CASSEEGRNYGYTF.

The V and J genes are TRBV29-1 and TRBJ1-2; maybe TRBD1 (5 bases). The germline V gene encodes CDR1 SQVTM and CDR2 ANQGSEA. This CDR3 has 14 residues. The germline V and J ends were trimmed by 4 bases and 4 bases, with 16 bases remaining between them. The CDR3 loop reads CSVVGRATSYGYTF. As DNA, the CDR3 is TGCAGCGTTGTTGGCAGGGCAACATCCTATGGCTACACCTTC.

This chain joins TRBV5-6 and TRBJ2-3; tentatively, D is TRBD1 or TRBD2 (5 bases each). Trimming took 4 bases from V and 1 from J, leaving 10 bases between them. The CDR3 length is 14 residues. Germline V CDR1 and CDR2: SGHDT, YYEEEE. In nucleotides, the CDR3 is TGTGCCAGCAGCCGGGACGGAGGCACAGATACGCAGTATTTT. It specifies CASSRDGGTDTQYF.

This rearrangement joins TRBV6-5 to TRBJ1-4; maybe TRBD1 (6 bases). Between the trimmed V and J ends, which lost 6 bases and 5 bases, there was a span of 16 bases. Per the germline V gene, CDR1 is MNHEY and CDR2 is SVGAGI. This CDR3 spans 15 amino acids. As DNA, the CDR3 is TGTGCCAGCAGCCCGACGGCAGGGACAAATGAAAAACTGTTTTTT. Protein: CASSPTAGTNEKLFF.

Regarding this clone: This CDR3 is also generated by other DNA sequences in the sample. The chain joins TRBV2 to TRBJ2-7; no firm D call. The CDR3 is 11 residues long. V shed 6 bases and J shed 3 bases, with 6 bases lying between them. Germline CDR1 SNHLY, CDR2 FYNNEI. CDR3 amino acids: CASSLSYEQYF. CDR3 DNA: TGTGCCAGCAGCCTAAGCTACGAGCAGTACTTC.

V and J are TRBV3-1 (or the pseudogene TRBV3-2) and TRBJ1-4; the match to TRBD1 covers 9 bases. The CDR3 contains 15 residues. The junction had 8 bases not matched to a gene; V was cut back by 4 bases and J by 8 bases. Germline V CDR1 and CDR2: LGHDT, YNNKEL (reference sequence). The DNA for the CDR3 is TGTGCCAGCAGCCCCCGGGACAGGGAAGGGGAAAAACTGTTTTTT. This codes for CASSPRDREGEKLFF.

This rearrangement joins TRBV5-8 to TRBJ1-1; D not resolved. In germline, CDR1 is SGHTS, CDR2 YDEGEE. Trimming shortened V by 2 bases and J by 1 base, and 6 bases separated the two germline ends. The CDR3 runs 13 residues. CDR3 region: CASSFSGNTEAFF. CDR3 DNA sequence: TGTGCCAGCAGCTTTTCAGGGAACACTGAAGCTTTCTTT. The full variable domain, its missing parts supplied by reference TRBV5-8 and TRBJ1-1, is EAGVTQSPTHLIKTRGQQATLRCSPISGHTSVYWYQQALGLGLQFLLWYDEGEERNRGNFPPRFSGRQFPNYSSELNVNALELEDSALYLCASSFSGNTEAFFGQGTRLTVV.

J is TRBJ2-1 and V is TRBV9, with 8 bases that match TRBD2. V shed 4 bases, J shed 10 bases, and the junction held 10 bases outside the gene matches. The CDR3 length is 14 residues. CDR1 and CDR2 from the germline V gene are SGDLS and YYNGEE. The CDR3 region has the DNA TGTGCCAGCAGCAAGGCGGGACTAGATTCGGAGCAGTTCTTC. Its translation: CASSKAGLDSEQFF.

This clone was seen a single time. The chain uses TRBV5-6 and TRBJ2-3, with 10 bases identical to TRBD2. J lost 4 bases, V lost 4 bases, and 6 bases had no gene match. The CDR3 sequence is 15 residues long. Germline lookup yields CDR1 SGHDT and CDR2 YYEEEE. The CDR3 reads CASSVLAGAADTQYF. CDR3 DNA: TGTGCCAGCAGCGTCCTAGCGGGGGCCGCAGATACGCAGTATTTT.

The chain carries TRBV30 and TRBJ1-2; D unclear. Germline V gene sequence: CDR1 GTSNPN, CDR2 SVGIG (reference sequence). Trimming pared 3 bases from V and 1 base from J, leaving 9 bases between. The CDR3 is 13 amino acids. The CDR3 is CAWSRHLNYGYTF. The DNA for the CDR3 is TGTGCCTGGAGCCGACACCTTAACTATGGCTACACCTTC.

This rearrangement joins TRBV2 to TRBJ1-2; 9 nucleotides align to TRBD1. Germline V gives CDR1 SNHLY, CDR2 FYNNEI. The length of the CDR3 is 14 residues. V lost 6 bases to trimming and J lost 4 bases; unmatched junction nucleotides: 6. The CDR3 DNA reads as TGTGCCAGCAGGCTGGGACAGGGAAGCTATGGCTACACCTTC. Its protein is CASRLGQGSYGYTF.

The chain couples TRBV19 to TRBJ1-5, with D perhaps TRBD1 (5 bases). The germline V and J ends were trimmed by 0 bases and 3 bases, with 12 bases remaining between them. Per germline, CDR1 LNHDA and CDR2 SQIVND (reference sequence). There are 16 residues in the CDR3. CDR3 amino acids: CASSIDGALLNQPQHF. DNA for the CDR3: TGTGCCAGTAGTATAGATGGGGCTCTCCTCAATCAGCCCCAGCATTTT.

The chain employs TRBV6-6 and TRBJ2-7; 9 bases map to TRBD1. V lost 6 bases, J lost 6 bases, and 9 bases stayed unmatched. The CDR3 runs to 14 residues. Germline V gene lookup returns CDR1 MNHNY and CDR2 SVGAGI (reference sequence). CDR3 amino acids: CASSWRQGDSEQYF. As DNA, the CDR3 is TGTGCCAGCAGCTGGAGACAGGGGGATTCCGAGCAGTACTTC.

This clone showed up just once. The rearrangement links TRBV6-6 to TRBJ2-5; no definite D call. The CDR3 has 13 residues. Germline V gene data show CDR1 as MNHNY and CDR2 as SVGAGI (reference sequence). V lost 4 bases, J lost 4 bases, and 10 bases lay in between. CDR3 DNA: TGTGCCAGCAGTTTTCCGAACCCAGAGACCCAGTACTTC. This encodes CASSFPNPETQYF.

This chain uses TRBV27 with TRBJ1-2; perhaps TRBD1 as D (6 bases). The V gene's germline CDR1 is MNHEY and CDR2 SMNVEV (reference sequence). Trimming left V 6 bases short and J 4 bases short, with 18 bases between. There are 15 residues in the CDR3. CDR3 in DNA: TGTGCCAGCAGCGATACCGCCGGACAGATCTATGGCTACACCTTC. Amino acid sequence: CASSDTAGQIYGYTF.

This chain uses TRBV7-9 with TRBJ1-1; D unclear. The CDR3 loop spans 11 amino acids. CDR1 and CDR2 from the germline V gene are SEHNR and FQNEAQ (reference sequence). V was pared by 7 bases and J by 2 bases, with 5 bases between. The CDR3 protein is CASIGNTEAFF. CDR3 in DNA: TGTGCCAGCATCGGAAACACTGAAGCTTTCTTT.

This chain uses TRBV5-8 with TRBJ2-1; unclear D gene. Trimming stripped 3 bases from V and 2 bases from J, with 12 bases between. Germline values: CDR1 SGHTS, CDR2 YDEGEE. There are 15 residues in the CDR3. The CDR3 DNA follows: TGTGCCAGCAGCTCCGCTGGGATCCCCTACAATGAGCAGTTCTTC. Protein: CASSSAGIPYNEQFF.

The rearrangement links TRBV30 to TRBJ2-3; 8 bases align to TRBD2. The germline V gene encodes CDR1 GTSNPN and CDR2 SVGIG (reference sequence). J lost 6 bases, V lost 4 bases, and 9 bases had no gene match. The CDR3 extends over 14 amino acids. The CDR3 spells CAWTSGGPEDTQYF. The DNA of the CDR3 is TGTGCCTGGACTTCGGGGGGGCCCGAGGATACGCAGTATTTT.